This T cell receptor (beta chain) emerged from a study of regulatory T cells in long-lasting Graves disease. Sequencing libraries for TCR beta were prepared with iRepertoire HTBI primers and Arm-PCR of CDR3 regions. TCRdb fed the multiplex PCR reads into MiXCR, producing one record per CDR3 protein. The table lists about 530,000 distinct CDR3 sequences, roughly 16% of them singletons. J gave up 4 bases and V 0 bases, and 3 bases lay outside the gene matches. The CDR3 spans 14 residues. CDR1 is GTSNPN, CDR2 SVGIG, per germline (reference sequence). A few counts support this clonotype. Time point denoted: newly diagnosed GD, antithyroid drugs for less than 3 months. TCR sequences were obtained from RNA taken from PBMCs. These data also featured in a second study, about T cells in Graves' hyperthyroidism and ophthalmopathy.

The chain links TRBV30 to TRBJ2-3; TRBD1 aligns across 8 bases. This sequence originates from a woman aged 40-65 years with Graves disease. The sample in question was peripheral blood mononuclear cells (PBMCs), obtained at new diagnosis, from a patient treated with antithyroid drugs. CDR3 residues: CAWSVDRGSDTQYF. CDR3 in DNA: TGTGCCTGGAGTGTCGACAGGGGTTCAGATACGCAGTATTTT.